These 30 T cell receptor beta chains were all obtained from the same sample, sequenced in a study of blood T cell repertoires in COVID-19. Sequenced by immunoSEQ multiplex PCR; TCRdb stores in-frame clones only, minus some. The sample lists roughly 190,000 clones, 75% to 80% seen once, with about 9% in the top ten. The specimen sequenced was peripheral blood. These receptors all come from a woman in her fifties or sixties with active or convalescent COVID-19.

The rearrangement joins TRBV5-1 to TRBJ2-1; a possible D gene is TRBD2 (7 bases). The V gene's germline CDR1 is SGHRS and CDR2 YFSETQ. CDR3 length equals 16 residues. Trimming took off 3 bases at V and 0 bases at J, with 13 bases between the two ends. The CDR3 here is CASSSAGASSYNEQFF. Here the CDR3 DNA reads TGCGCCAGCAGCTCGGCGGGGGCAAGCTCCTACAATGAGCAGTTCTTC.

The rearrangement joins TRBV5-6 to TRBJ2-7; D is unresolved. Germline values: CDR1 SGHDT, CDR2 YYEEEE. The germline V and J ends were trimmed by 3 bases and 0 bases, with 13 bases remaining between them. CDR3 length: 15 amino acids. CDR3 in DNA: TGTGCCAGCAGCTATCCTCACGGTAGCTCCTACGAGCAGTACTTC. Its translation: CASSYPHGSSYEQYF.

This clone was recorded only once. The chain's CDR3 is CAISGGQQETQYF. The CDR3 DNA follows: TGTGCCATCAGTGGGGGACAGCAAGAGACCCAGTACTTC. This chain links TRBV10-3 with TRBJ2-5; 7 bases map to TRBD1. Germline V gene lookup returns CDR1 ENHRY and CDR2 SYGVKD. The ends lost 4 bases at V and 2 bases at J; junction bases unmatched: 1. CDR3 length: 13 amino acids.

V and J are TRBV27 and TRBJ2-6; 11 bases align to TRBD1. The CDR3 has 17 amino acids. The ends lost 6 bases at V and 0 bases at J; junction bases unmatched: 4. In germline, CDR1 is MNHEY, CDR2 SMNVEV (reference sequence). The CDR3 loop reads CASSTGTGGSGANVLTF. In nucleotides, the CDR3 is TGTGCCAGCAGCACCGGGACAGGGGGCTCTGGGGCCAACGTCCTGACTTTC.

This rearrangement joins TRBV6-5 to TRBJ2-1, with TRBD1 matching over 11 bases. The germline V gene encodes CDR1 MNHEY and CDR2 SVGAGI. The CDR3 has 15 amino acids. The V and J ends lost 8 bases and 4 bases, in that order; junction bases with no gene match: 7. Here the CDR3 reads CASHRDRGFYNEQFF. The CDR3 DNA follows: TGTGCCAGCCATCGGGACAGGGGGTTTTACAATGAGCAGTTCTTC.

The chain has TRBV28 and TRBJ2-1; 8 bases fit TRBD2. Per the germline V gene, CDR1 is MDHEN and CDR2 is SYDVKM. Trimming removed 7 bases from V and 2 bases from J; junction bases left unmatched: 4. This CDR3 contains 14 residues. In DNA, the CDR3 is TGTGCCAGCATGGGCGGGAGGCCCTACAATGAGCAGTTCTTC. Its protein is CASMGGRPYNEQFF.

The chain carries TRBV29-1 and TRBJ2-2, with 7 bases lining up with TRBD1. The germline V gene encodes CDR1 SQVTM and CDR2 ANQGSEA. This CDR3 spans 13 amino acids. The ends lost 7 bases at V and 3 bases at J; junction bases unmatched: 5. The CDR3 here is CSARDRYTGELFF. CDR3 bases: TGCAGCGCCCGGGACAGATACACCGGGGAGCTGTTTTTT.

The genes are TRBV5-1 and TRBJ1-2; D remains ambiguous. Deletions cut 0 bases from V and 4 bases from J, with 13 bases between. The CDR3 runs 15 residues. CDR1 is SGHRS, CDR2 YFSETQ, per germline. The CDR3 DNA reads TGCGCCAGCAGCTTGGAGAGCGGTGCCCTCTATGGCTACACCTTC. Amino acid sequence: CASSLESGALYGYTF.

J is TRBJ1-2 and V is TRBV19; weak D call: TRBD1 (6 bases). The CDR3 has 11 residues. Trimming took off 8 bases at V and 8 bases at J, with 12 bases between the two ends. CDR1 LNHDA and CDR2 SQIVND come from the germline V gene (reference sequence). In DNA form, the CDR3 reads TGTGCCAGTCGGAGCAGGGGCGGCTACACCTTC. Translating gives CASRSRGGYTF.

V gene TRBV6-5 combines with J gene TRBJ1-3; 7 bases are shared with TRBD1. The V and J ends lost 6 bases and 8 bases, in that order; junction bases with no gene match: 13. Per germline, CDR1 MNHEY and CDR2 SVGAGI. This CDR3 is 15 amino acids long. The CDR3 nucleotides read TGTGCCAGCAGCCGCCCCCTGGGCCAGGGGGACACCATATATTTT. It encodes CASSRPLGQGDTIYF.

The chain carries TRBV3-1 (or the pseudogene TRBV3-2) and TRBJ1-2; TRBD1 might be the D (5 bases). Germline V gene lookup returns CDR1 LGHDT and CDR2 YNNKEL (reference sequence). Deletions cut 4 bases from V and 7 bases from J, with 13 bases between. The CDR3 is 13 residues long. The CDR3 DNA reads TGTGCCAGCAGCCTGACCCCGGGGGGTGGCTACACCTTC. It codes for CASSLTPGGGYTF.

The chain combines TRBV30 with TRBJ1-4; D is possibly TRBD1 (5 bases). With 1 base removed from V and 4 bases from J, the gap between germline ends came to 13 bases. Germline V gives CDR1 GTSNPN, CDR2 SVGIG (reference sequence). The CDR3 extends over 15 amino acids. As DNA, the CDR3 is TGTGCCTGGAGTGAGAAGGGACTTCATAATGAAAAACTGTTTTTT. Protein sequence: CAWSEKGLHNEKLFF.

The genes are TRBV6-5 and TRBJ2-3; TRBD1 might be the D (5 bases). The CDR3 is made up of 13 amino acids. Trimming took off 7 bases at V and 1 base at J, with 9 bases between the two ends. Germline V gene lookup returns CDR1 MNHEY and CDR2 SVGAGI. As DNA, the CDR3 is TGTGCCAGCAAAATGGGGCGCACAGATACGCAGTATTTT. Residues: CASKMGRTDTQYF.

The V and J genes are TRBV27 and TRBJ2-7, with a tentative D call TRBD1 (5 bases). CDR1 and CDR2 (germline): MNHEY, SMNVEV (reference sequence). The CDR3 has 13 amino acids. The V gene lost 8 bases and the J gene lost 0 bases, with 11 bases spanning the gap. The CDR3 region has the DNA TGTGCCAGCCGAAGACAGAACTCCTACGAGCAGTACTTC. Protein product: CASRRQNSYEQYF.

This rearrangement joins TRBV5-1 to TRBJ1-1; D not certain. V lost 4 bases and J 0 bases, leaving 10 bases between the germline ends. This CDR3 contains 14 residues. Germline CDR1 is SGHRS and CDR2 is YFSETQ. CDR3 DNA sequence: TGCGCCAGCAGCCCCGGGGATCTGAACACTGAAGCTTTCTTT. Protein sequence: CASSPGDLNTEAFF.

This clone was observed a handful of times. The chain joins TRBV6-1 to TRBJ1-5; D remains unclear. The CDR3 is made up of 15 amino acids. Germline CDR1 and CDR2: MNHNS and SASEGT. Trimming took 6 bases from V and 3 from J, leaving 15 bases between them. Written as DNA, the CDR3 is TGTGCCAGCAGGGACCTTGCGGGATTCAATCAGCCCCAGCATTTT. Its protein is CASRDLAGFNQPQHF.

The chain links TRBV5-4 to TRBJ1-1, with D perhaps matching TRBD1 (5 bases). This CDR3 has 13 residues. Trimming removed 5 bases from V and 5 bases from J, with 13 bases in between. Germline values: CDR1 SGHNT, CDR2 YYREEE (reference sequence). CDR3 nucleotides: TGTGCCAGCAGGGGGGAGGGGAGAACTGAAGCTTTCTTT. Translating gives CASRGEGRTEAFF.

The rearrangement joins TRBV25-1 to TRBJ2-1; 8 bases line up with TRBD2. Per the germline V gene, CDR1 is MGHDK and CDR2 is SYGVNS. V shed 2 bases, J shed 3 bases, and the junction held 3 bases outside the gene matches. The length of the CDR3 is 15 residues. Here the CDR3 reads CASSEDLAGYNEQFF. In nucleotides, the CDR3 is TGTGCCAGCAGTGAAGACCTAGCGGGCTACAATGAGCAGTTCTTC.

This CDR3 is CASSQFSTGTGGYWNTEAFF. CDR3 sequence (DNA): TGCGCCAGCAGCCAATTTAGTACCGGGACAGGGGGCTATTGGAACACTGAAGCTTTCTTT. The genes are TRBV4-3 and TRBJ1-1, with TRBD1 matching 12 bases. Germline assignment: CDR1 LGHNA and CDR2 YSLEER. This CDR3 is 20 amino acids long. Trimming removed 2 bases from V and 1 base from J; junction bases left unmatched: 14.

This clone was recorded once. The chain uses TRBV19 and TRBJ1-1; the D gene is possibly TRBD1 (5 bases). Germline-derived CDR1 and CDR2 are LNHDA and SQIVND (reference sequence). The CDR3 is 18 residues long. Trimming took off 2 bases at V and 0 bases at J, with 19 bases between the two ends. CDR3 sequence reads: CASSITRAGGGLNTEAFF. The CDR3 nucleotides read TGTGCCAGTAGTATAACCCGCGCCGGGGGAGGACTGAACACTGAAGCTTTCTTT.

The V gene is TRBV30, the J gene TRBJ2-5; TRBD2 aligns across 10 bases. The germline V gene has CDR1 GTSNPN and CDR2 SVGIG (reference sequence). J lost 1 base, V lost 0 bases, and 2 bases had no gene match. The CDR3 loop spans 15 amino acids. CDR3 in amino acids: CAWSVQRGGQETQYF. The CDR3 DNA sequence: TGTGCCTGGAGTGTGCAGCGGGGGGGCCAAGAGACCCAGTACTTC. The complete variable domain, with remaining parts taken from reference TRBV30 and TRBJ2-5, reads SQTIHQWPATLVQPVGSPLSLECTVEGTSNPNLYWYRQAAGRGLQLLFYSVGIGQISSEVPQNLSASRPQDRQFILSSKKLLLSDSGFYLCAWSVQRGGQETQYFGPGTRLLVL.

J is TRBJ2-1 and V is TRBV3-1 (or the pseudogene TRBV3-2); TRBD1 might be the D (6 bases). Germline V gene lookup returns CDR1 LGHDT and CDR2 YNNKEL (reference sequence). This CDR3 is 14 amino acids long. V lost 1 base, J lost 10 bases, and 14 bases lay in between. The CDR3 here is CASSQGAGVREQFF. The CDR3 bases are TGTGCCAGCAGCCAAGGAGCAGGGGTAAGGGAGCAGTTCTTC.

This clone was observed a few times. CDR3 in amino acids: CASSLVQGGNTEAFF. The CDR3 bases are TGCGCCAGCAGCTTGGTACAGGGTGGGAACACTGAAGCTTTCTTT. The chain combines TRBV5-1 with TRBJ1-1; TRBD1 might be the D (6 bases). V was clipped by 0 bases and J by 1 base, with 10 bases between them. Per germline, CDR1 SGHRS and CDR2 YFSETQ. CDR3 length: 15 residues.

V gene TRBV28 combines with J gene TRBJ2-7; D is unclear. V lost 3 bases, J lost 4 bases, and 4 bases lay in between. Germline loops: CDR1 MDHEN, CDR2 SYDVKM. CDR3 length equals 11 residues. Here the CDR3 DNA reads TGTGCCAGCAGTTTGAGGTACGAGCAGTACTTC. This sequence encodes CASSLRYEQYF.

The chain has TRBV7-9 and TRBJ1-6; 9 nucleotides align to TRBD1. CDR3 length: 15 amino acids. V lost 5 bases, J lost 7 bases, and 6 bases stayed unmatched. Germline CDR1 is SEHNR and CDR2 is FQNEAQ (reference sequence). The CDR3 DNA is TGTGCCAGCAGCGTAGGGACAGGGATCAATTCACCCCTCCACTTT. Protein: CASSVGTGINSPLHF.

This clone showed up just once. The CDR3 reads CASSLVSGRVGYTF. The CDR3 coding sequence is TGCGCCAGCAGCTTGGTGTCAGGGAGGGTTGGCTACACCTTC. The chain carries TRBV5-1 and TRBJ1-2; D is perhaps TRBD1 (5 bases). The CDR3 has 14 residues. The germline V gene encodes CDR1 SGHRS and CDR2 YFSETQ. The V end lost 0 bases, the J end lost 7 bases, and 13 bases lay between the germline ends.

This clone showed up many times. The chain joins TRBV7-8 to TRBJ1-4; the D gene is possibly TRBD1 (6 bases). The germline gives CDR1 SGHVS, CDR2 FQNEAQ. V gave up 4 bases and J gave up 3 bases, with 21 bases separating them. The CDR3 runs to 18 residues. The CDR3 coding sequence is TGTGCCAGCAGCTCAGACAGGTCACCCACTTACTCTAATGAAAAACTGTTTTTT. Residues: CASSSDRSPTYSNEKLFF.

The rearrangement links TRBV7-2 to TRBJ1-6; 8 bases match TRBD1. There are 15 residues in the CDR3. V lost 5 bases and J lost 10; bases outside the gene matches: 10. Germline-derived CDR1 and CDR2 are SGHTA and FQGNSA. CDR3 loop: CASSPRTGRESPLHF. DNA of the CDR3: TGTGCCAGCAGCCCCCGGACAGGGAGGGAATCACCCCTCCACTTT.

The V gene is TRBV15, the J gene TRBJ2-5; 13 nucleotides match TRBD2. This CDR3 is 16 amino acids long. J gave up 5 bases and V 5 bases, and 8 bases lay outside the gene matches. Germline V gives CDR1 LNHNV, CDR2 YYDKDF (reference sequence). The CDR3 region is CATSRGLAGDRETQYF. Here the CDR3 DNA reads TGTGCCACCAGCCGTGGACTAGCGGGGGATCGGGAGACCCAGTACTTC.

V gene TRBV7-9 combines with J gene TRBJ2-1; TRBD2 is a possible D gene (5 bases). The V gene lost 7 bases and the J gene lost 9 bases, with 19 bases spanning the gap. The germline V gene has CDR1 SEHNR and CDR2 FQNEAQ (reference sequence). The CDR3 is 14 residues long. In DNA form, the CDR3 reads TGTGCCAGCACCCTAAGAGGGCAAATCGGTGAGCAGTTCTTC. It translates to CASTLRGQIGEQFF.